This entry describes one TCR beta chain. Its cognate antigen is unknown. There are 13 residues in the CDR3. V shed 3 bases and J shed 4 bases, with 9 bases lying between them. Germline lookup yields CDR1 MNHEY and CDR2 SVGAGI. The data belong to a study of siplizumab effects on memory and regulatory T cells. Study results and caveats: Memory cells seemed less diverse than naive T cells, which also seemed major contributors to the alloresponse. Siplizumab produced a significant drop in alloreactive sequences attributable to unstimulated CD4+ memory cells. Proliferating Tregs in siplizumab cultures were never verified as suppressive. A naive or memory phenotype could not be assigned to roughly 80-97% of the proliferating CD4+ or CD8+ clones.

The assay was immunoSEQ multiplex PCR, and TCRdb's table has in-frame clones only and misses some. Of about 100,000 clones in the sample, about 91% are singletons; the top ten hold over 0.12%. This receptor was taken from a human donor in good health. V gene TRBV6-5 combines with J gene TRBJ1-2; a possible D gene is TRBD1 (5 bases). Sequencing input: CD4+ T cells sorted from blood. The chain's CDR3 is CASSYGGSYGYTF. The CDR3 DNA reads TGTGCCAGCAGTTATGGGGGTAGCTATGGCTACACCTTC.